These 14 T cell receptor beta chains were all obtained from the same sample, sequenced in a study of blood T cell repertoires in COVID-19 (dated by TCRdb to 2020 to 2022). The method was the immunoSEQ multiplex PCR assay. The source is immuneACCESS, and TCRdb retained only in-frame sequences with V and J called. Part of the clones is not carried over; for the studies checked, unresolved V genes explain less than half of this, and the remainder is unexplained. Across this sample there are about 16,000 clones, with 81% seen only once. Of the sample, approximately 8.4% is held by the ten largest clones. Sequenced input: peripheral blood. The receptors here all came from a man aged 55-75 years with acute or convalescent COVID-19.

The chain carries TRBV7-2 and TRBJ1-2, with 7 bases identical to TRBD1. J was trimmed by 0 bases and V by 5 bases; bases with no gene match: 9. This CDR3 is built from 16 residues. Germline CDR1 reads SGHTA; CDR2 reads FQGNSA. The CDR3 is CASSLQTGTANYGYTF. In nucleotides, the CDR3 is TGTGCCAGCAGCCTGCAAACCGGGACAGCTAACTATGGCTACACCTTC.

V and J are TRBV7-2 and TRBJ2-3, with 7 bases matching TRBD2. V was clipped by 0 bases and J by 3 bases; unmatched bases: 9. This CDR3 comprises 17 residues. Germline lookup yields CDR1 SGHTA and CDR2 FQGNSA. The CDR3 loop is CASSLAKDGGTTDTQYF. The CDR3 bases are TGTGCCAGCAGCTTAGCGAAGGACGGGGGGACGACAGATACGCAGTATTTT.

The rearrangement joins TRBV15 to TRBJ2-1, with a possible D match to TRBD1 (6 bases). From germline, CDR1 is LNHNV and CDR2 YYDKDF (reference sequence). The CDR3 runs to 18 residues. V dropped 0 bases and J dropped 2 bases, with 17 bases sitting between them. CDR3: CATSRERGTGVPYNEQFF. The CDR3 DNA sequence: TGTGCCACCAGCAGAGAGAGGGGGACCGGGGTACCCTACAATGAGCAGTTCTTC.

The CDR3 loop is CASYNTGELFF. The DNA for the CDR3 is TGCGCCAGTTATAACACCGGGGAGCTGTTTTTT. The chain recombines TRBV5-1 with TRBJ2-2; no firm D call. With 8 bases removed from V and 2 bases from J, the gap between germline ends came to 4 bases. CDR1 SGHRS and CDR2 YFSETQ come from the germline V gene. This CDR3 region has 11 residues.

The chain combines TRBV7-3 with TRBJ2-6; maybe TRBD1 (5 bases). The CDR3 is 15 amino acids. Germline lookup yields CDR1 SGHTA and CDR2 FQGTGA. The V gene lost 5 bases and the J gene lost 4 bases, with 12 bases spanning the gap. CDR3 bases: TGTGCCAGCAGCATAGACAGCTCAGGGGCCAACGTCCTGACTTTC. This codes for CASSIDSSGANVLTF.

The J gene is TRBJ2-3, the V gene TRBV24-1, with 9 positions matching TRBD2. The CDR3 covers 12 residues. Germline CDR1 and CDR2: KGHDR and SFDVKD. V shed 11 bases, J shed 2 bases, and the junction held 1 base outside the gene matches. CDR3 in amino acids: CASGGATDTQYF. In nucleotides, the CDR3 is TGTGCCAGCGGGGGGGCCACAGATACGCAGTATTTT.

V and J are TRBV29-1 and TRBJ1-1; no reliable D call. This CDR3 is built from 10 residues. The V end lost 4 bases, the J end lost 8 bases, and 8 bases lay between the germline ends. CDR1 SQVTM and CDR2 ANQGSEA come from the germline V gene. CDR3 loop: CSVATVEAFF. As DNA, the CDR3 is TGCAGCGTTGCCACGGTCGAAGCTTTCTTT.

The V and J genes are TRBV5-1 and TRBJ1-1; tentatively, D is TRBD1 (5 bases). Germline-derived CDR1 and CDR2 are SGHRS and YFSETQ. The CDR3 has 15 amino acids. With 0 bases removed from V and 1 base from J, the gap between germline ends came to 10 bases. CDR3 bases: TGCGCCAGCAGCTTGGATCAGGGTAGGAACACTGAAGCTTTCTTT. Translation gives CASSLDQGRNTEAFF.

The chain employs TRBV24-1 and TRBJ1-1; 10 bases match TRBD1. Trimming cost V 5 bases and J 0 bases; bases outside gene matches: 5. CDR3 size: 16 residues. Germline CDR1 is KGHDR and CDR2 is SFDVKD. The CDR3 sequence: CATSGVGQGLNTEAFF. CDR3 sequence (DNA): TGTGCCACCAGTGGTGTGGGACAGGGGCTGAACACTGAAGCTTTCTTT.

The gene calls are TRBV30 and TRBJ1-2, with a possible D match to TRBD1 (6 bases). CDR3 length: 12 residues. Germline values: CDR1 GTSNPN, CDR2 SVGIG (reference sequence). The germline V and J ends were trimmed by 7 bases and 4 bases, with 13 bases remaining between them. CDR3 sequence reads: CAYKTGLYGYTF. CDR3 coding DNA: TGTGCCTACAAGACAGGCCTCTATGGCTACACCTTC.

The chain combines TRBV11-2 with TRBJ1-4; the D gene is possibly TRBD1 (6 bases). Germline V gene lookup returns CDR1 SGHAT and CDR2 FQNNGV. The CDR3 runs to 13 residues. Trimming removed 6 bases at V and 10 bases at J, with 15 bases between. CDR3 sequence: CASSIDRMGKLFF. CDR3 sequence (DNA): TGTGCCAGCAGTATCGACAGGATGGGAAAACTGTTTTTT.

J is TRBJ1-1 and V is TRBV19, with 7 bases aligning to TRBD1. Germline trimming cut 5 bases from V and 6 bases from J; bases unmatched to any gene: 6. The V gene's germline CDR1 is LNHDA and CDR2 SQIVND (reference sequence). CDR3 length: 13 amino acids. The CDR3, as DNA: TGTGCCAGTAGTTCGGGACAGAGCGCTGAAGCTTTCTTT. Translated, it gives CASSSGQSAEAFF.

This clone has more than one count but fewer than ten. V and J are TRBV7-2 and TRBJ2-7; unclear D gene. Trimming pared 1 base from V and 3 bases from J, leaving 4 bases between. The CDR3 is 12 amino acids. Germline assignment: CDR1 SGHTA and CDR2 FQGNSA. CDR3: CASSLVSYEQYF. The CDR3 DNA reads TGTGCCAGCAGCTTAGTTAGCTACGAGCAGTACTTC.

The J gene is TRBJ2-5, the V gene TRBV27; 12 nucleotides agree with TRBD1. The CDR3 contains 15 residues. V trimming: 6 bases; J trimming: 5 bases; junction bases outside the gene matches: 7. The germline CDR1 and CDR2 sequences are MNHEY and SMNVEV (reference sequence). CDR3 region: CASSAGTGGVETQYF. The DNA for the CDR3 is TGTGCCAGCAGCGCCGGGACAGGGGGCGTGGAGACCCAGTACTTC.